Below, one T cell receptor beta chain is given with its context. These data belong to a study of CD8+ T cells in alopecia areata. Study at large: Treated patients took oral tofacitinib at 5 to 10 mg twice daily.

CDR3 size: 15 residues. Between the trimmed V and J ends, which lost 2 bases and 5 bases, there was a span of 10 bases. Per the germline V gene, CDR1 is MGHDK and CDR2 is SYGVNS. RNA extraction and reverse transcription yielded cDNA as sequencing template. Generated by immunoSEQ multiplex PCR, the TCRdb table keeps only in-frame clones and is missing some. This sample has some 200,000 clones, with 55% to 70% found just once. Treatment specified: oral pan-JAK inhibitor, 5-10 mg twice daily. The receptor was isolated from a human donor with alopecia areata. This chain connects TRBV25-1 to TRBJ1-6; D unclear. Sequenced material: CD4+ T cells sorted from blood, taken at week 4, from a patient treated with tofacitinib. CDR3 nucleotide sequence: TGTGCCAGCAGTGAAGCGGTAGGCGATAATTCACCCCTCCACTTT. Translation: CASSEAVGDNSPLHF.